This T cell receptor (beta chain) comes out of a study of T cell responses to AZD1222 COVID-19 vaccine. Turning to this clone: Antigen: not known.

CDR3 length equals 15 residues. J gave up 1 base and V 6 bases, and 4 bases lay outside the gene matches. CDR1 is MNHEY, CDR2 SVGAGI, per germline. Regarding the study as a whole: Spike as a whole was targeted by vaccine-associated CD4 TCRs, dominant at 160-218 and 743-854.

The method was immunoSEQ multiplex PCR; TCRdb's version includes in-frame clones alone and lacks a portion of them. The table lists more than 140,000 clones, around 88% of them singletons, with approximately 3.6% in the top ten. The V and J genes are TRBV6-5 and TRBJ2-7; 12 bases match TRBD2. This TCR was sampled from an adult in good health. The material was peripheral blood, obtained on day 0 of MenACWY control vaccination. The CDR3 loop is CASSFGTSGSYEQYF. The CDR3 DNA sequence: TGTGCCAGCAGCTTCGGGACTAGCGGGTCCTACGAGCAGTACTTC.